The source of this TCR beta chain is a study of T cells after yellow fever vaccination. TCRdb fed the 5' RACE reads into MiXCR, producing one record per CDR3 protein. The data contain some 97,000 distinct CDR3 sequences, approximately 6.3% of them singletons. The CDR3 spans 16 residues. Trimming at V came to 2 bases and at J to 2 bases, leaving 5 bases not matched to a gene. CDR1 and CDR2 (germline): LNHNV, YYDKDF (reference sequence). This clonotype was detected only a few times. This chain links TRBV15 with TRBJ2-1; TRBD1 matches 8 bases. The source was CD8+ T cells sorted from PBMCs, collected 10 days after the yellow fever booster vaccination. The origin of this receptor is a man younger than 35 who received the YFV17D yellow fever vaccine. The CDR3 reads CATSRFRDRTYNEQFF. CDR3 bases: TGTGCCACCAGCAGATTCCGGGACAGGACCTACAATGAGCAGTTCTTC.